Below, 29 T cell receptor beta chains from the same sample are listed, as sequenced in a study of shared clonotypes between healthy human individuals. Terminally differentiated effector memory CD45RA+ cells were excluded by CCR7 positive selection of CD45RO-negative cells. Some clones are missing from TCRdb's copy, which holds only in-frame ones; the method was immunoSEQ multiplex PCR. The sample contains 550,000 to 750,000 clones, 92% of which appear only once. The specimen was naive CD8+ T cells sorted from blood. These TCRs come from a man aged 30 to 39 in good health.

This clone was counted once. The rearrangement joins TRBV5-6 to TRBJ2-1, with D hard to call. This CDR3 is 14 amino acids long. Between the trimmed V and J ends, which lost 5 bases and 8 bases, there was a span of 17 bases. Germline V gives CDR1 SGHDT, CDR2 YYEEEE. CDR3 amino acids: CASSPQVSIDEQFF. In DNA, the CDR3 is TGTGCCAGCAGTCCTCAGGTTAGTATCGATGAGCAGTTCTTC.

DNA of the CDR3: TGTGCCAGCAGCTCTGAAGTGAGTCCAGGACTAGCCCAAACCGGGGAGCTGTTTTTT. Its translation is CASSSEVSPGLAQTGELFF. The V gene is TRBV11-2, the J gene TRBJ2-2, with 8 bases aligning to TRBD2. Germline CDR1 and CDR2: SGHAT and FQNNGV. The CDR3 consists of 19 residues. Trimming removed 4 bases from V and 5 bases from J; junction bases left unmatched: 18.

On this clone: Other DNA variants within this sample encode the same CDR3. The rearrangement links TRBV29-1 to TRBJ2-1; D call uncertain. The CDR3 spans 13 residues. In germline, CDR1 is SQVTM, CDR2 ANQGSEA. Trimming removed 2 bases from V and 0 bases from J, with 5 bases in between. The CDR3 region has the DNA TGCAGCGTTGAACTTAGCTCCTACAATGAGCAGTTCTTC. This encodes CSVELSSYNEQFF.

The V and J genes are TRBV7-9 and TRBJ2-7; a possible D gene is TRBD2 (6 bases). Germline values: CDR1 SEHNR, CDR2 FQNEAQ (reference sequence). V dropped 3 bases and J dropped 6 bases, with 12 bases sitting between them. This CDR3 spans 13 amino acids. CDR3 sequence reads: CASSFDAGREQYF. CDR3 nucleotide sequence: TGTGCCAGCAGCTTTGATGCGGGACGCGAGCAGTACTTC.

The CDR3 protein is CAINSGRVTDTQYF. CDR3 in DNA: TGTGCCATCAATAGCGGGAGGGTCACAGATACGCAGTATTTT. The chain recombines TRBV10-3 with TRBJ2-3, with 11 nucleotides matching TRBD2. The germline V gene has CDR1 ENHRY and CDR2 SYGVKD. The CDR3 consists of 14 residues. After removal of 7 bases from V and 2 bases from J, the junction contained 2 bases not matched to a gene.

The V call is TRBV7-9, the J call TRBJ2-5; D is undetermined. The CDR3 contains 14 residues. Deletions cut 3 bases from V and 1 base from J, with 9 bases between. The germline V gene has CDR1 SEHNR and CDR2 FQNEAQ (reference sequence). This chain's CDR3 is CASSLLLGQETQYF. CDR3 DNA: TGTGCCAGCAGCTTGTTGCTAGGCCAAGAGACCCAGTACTTC.

Here the CDR3 reads CASSLGFGEGTGELFF. The CDR3 DNA reads as TGTGCCAGCAGCTTAGGGTTTGGTGAGGGGACCGGGGAGCTGTTTTTT. This chain connects TRBV11-2 to TRBJ2-2, with D possibly being TRBD1 or TRBD2 (5 bases each). Germline V gives CDR1 SGHAT, CDR2 FQNNGV. The CDR3 runs 16 residues. V was clipped by 1 base and J by 5 bases, with 14 bases between them. The variable domain in full, with the rest retrieved from reference TRBV11-2 and TRBJ2-2, is EAGVAQSPRYKIIEKRQSVAFWCNPISGHATLYWYQQILGQGPKLLIQFQNNGVVDDSQLPKDRFSAERLKGVDSTLKIQPAKLEDSAVYLCASSLGFGEGTGELFFGEGSRLTVL.

The chain is built from TRBV30 and TRBJ1-1, with D unclear. V lost 0 bases to trimming and J lost 1 base, with 9 bases between them. This CDR3 contains 14 residues. Per germline, CDR1 GTSNPN and CDR2 SVGIG (reference sequence). For the CDR3, the DNA is TGTGCCTGGAGTGTAGTATCGGAGAACACTGAAGCTTTCTTT. Its translation is CAWSVVSENTEAFF. Supplemented by reference TRBV30 and TRBJ1-1, the full variable domain reads SQTIHQWPATLVQPVGSPLSLECTVEGTSNPNLYWYRQAAGRGLQLLFYSVGIGQISSEVPQNLSASRPQDRQFILSSKKLLLSDSGFYLCAWSVVSENTEAFFGQGTRLTVV.

V usage is TRBV6-1 and J usage is TRBJ2-7; the D is unclear. V dropped 8 bases and J dropped 7 bases, with 24 bases sitting between them. Germline loops: CDR1 MNHNS, CDR2 SASEGT. The CDR3 consists of 15 residues. The CDR3 spells CASSSTTTPFEEQYF. CDR3 nucleotides: TGTGCCAGCTCTTCAACCACAACCCCGTTTGAGGAGCAGTACTTC.

V and J are TRBV29-1 and TRBJ2-7; 7 nucleotides line up with TRBD1. CDR1 is SQVTM, CDR2 ANQGSEA, per germline. This CDR3 region has 13 residues. Trimming took 6 bases from V and 0 from J; bases not matched to a gene: 5. CDR3 DNA: TGCAGCGTCTACGACAGGGACTCCTACGAGCAGTACTTC. This sequence encodes CSVYDRDSYEQYF.

The chain combines TRBV28 with TRBJ2-7; no definite D call. This CDR3 is built from 13 residues. Germline lookup yields CDR1 MDHEN and CDR2 SYDVKM. V dropped 5 bases and J dropped 3 bases, with 11 bases sitting between them. CDR3: CASSIPSRYEQYF. In nucleotides, the CDR3 is TGTGCCAGCAGTATCCCCAGCCGCTACGAGCAGTACTTC.

This clone showed up just once. This rearrangement joins TRBV11-2 to TRBJ2-1; D is possibly TRBD1 (5 bases). The germline CDR1 and CDR2 sequences are SGHAT and FQNNGV. This CDR3 is built from 17 residues. V was clipped by 4 bases and J by 4 bases, with 20 bases between them. CDR3 nucleotide sequence: TGTGCCAGCAGCTGTTATCCAGGGTGCAAAATTTACAATGAGCAGTTCTTC. The encoded protein is CASSCYPGCKIYNEQFF.

The CDR3 reads CASRHNNQPQHF. In nucleotides, the CDR3 is TGTGCCAGCAGACACAACAATCAGCCCCAGCATTTT. The chain combines TRBV27 with TRBJ1-5; no clear D gene. The germline gives CDR1 MNHEY, CDR2 SMNVEV (reference sequence). The CDR3 loop spans 12 amino acids. Trimming shortened V by 6 bases and J by 3 bases, and 6 bases separated the two germline ends.

The rearrangement links TRBV19 to TRBJ2-7; 9 positions agree with TRBD2. Germline V gene data show CDR1 as LNHDA and CDR2 as SQIVND (reference sequence). The CDR3 runs 15 residues. With 6 bases clipped from V and 2 bases from J, the junction kept 8 bases outside the gene matches. The chain's CDR3 is CASSLGAGGTYEQYF. The CDR3 coding sequence is TGTGCCAGTAGCCTCGGAGCGGGAGGTACCTACGAGCAGTACTTC.

The rearrangement joins TRBV7-6 to TRBJ2-7; the D gene could be TRBD1 or TRBD2 (5 bases each). The germline V gene has CDR1 SGHVS and CDR2 FNYEAQ. Trimming removed 4 bases from V and 2 bases from J, with 12 bases in between. This CDR3 has 14 residues. CDR3 residues: CASSYQRGAYEQYF. The CDR3 DNA sequence: TGTGCCAGCAGCTATCAGAGGGGAGCCTACGAGCAGTACTTC.

V usage is TRBV7-9 and J usage is TRBJ2-7, with D perhaps matching TRBD1 (6 bases). The V gene lost 2 bases and the J gene lost 5 bases, with 13 bases spanning the gap. Germline values: CDR1 SEHNR, CDR2 FQNEAQ (reference sequence). CDR3 length: 14 residues. Here the CDR3 reads CASSLLGGEDEQYF. CDR3 DNA: TGTGCCAGCAGCTTATTAGGGGGAGAAGACGAGCAGTACTTC. Based on the CDR3 plus reference TRBV7-9 and TRBJ2-7, the full variable domain is DTGVSQNPRHKITKRGQNVTFRCDPISEHNRLYWYRQTLGQGPEFLTYFQNEAQLEKSRLLSDRFSAERPKGSFSTLEIQRTEQGDSAMYLCASSLLGGEDEQYFGPGTRLTVT.

This clone was counted once. This chain joins TRBV5-4 and TRBJ1-4, with D uncertain. The CDR3 has 15 amino acids. Looked up from germline, CDR1 is SGHNT and CDR2 is YYREEE (reference sequence). V shed 1 base and J shed 4 bases, with 11 bases lying between them. The CDR3 coding sequence is TGTGCCAGCAGCTTGCGAGGGCTGGGTAATGAAAAACTGTTTTTT. It specifies CASSLRGLGNEKLFF.

The V and J genes are TRBV27 and TRBJ2-1, with no clear D. The CDR3 is 16 amino acids. Deletions cut 6 bases from V and 2 bases from J, with 17 bases between. The germline V gene has CDR1 MNHEY and CDR2 SMNVEV (reference sequence). The CDR3 sequence is CASSKTLSLPYNEQFF. The CDR3 nucleotides read TGTGCCAGCAGCAAGACTCTGAGTTTGCCCTACAATGAGCAGTTCTTC.

This clone was recorded once. The V call is TRBV27, the J call TRBJ2-7; D gene uncertain. Trimming removed 0 bases at V and 3 bases at J, with 12 bases between. CDR1 and CDR2 (germline): MNHEY, SMNVEV (reference sequence). This CDR3 has 15 amino acids. The CDR3 loop is CASSLSMTRNYEQYF. DNA of the CDR3: TGTGCCAGCAGTTTATCTATGACCCGGAACTACGAGCAGTACTTC.

This rearrangement joins TRBV19 to TRBJ2-7; 7 bases align to TRBD1. The CDR3 is 15 amino acids. V gave up 1 base and J gave up 3 bases; unmatched junction bases: 6. Germline assignment: CDR1 LNHDA and CDR2 SQIVND (reference sequence). CDR3 DNA sequence: TGTGCCAGTAGTATAGGAGACAGGGACGACTACGAGCAGTACTTC. Translated, it gives CASSIGDRDDYEQYF.

The V gene is TRBV27, the J gene TRBJ2-2; 7 nucleotides match TRBD1. V dropped 6 bases and J dropped 2; count of bases not matched to a gene: 12. CDR3 size: 17 residues. Per germline, CDR1 MNHEY and CDR2 SMNVEV (reference sequence). CDR3 in amino acids: CASSQTHWDSNTGELFF. For the CDR3, the DNA is TGTGCCAGCAGCCAAACCCACTGGGACAGCAACACCGGGGAGCTGTTTTTT.

The genes are TRBV27 and TRBJ2-1, with TRBD2 matching 10 bases. Per germline, CDR1 MNHEY and CDR2 SMNVEV (reference sequence). V was pared by 7 bases and J by 9 bases, with 18 bases of the junction left unmatched. The CDR3 is 17 residues long. CDR3 sequence: CASKPIFTGTSVGEQFF. The DNA of the CDR3 is TGTGCCAGCAAACCTATCTTTACCGGGACTAGCGTCGGTGAGCAGTTCTTC.

This clone appeared once. J is TRBJ2-3 and V is TRBV27; a weak D match, TRBD2 (6 bases). V lost 6 bases, J lost 0 bases, and 13 bases lay in between. This CDR3 has 15 residues. Germline V gives CDR1 MNHEY, CDR2 SMNVEV (reference sequence). Here the CDR3 reads CASSPFGTSTDTQYF. Here the CDR3 DNA reads TGTGCCAGCAGCCCCTTTGGGACTAGCACAGATACGCAGTATTTT.

The V call is TRBV30, the J call TRBJ1-1; D may be TRBD1 (5 bases). Trimming removed 4 bases at V and 0 bases at J, with 12 bases between. The CDR3 sequence is 14 residues long. From germline, CDR1 is GTSNPN and CDR2 SVGIG (reference sequence). The CDR3 loop reads CAWTSMGLNTEAFF. The CDR3 DNA follows: TGTGCCTGGACGAGTATGGGGCTGAACACTGAAGCTTTCTTT.

The V call is TRBV15, the J call TRBJ1-5; tentative D call: TRBD1 (5 bases). The ends were cut back, 3 bases at V and 0 bases at J, with 12 bases in the middle. Per germline, CDR1 LNHNV and CDR2 YYDKDF (reference sequence). CDR3 length: 16 residues. CDR3 DNA sequence: TGTGCCACCAGCAGTGGGACCATAAGTAGCAATCAGCCCCAGCATTTT. Translating gives CATSSGTISSNQPQHF. Full variable domain (rest looked up from reference TRBV15 and TRBJ1-5): DAMVIQNPRYQVTQFGKPVTLSCSQTLNHNVMYWYQQKSSQAPKLLFHYYDKDFNNEADTPDNFQSRRPNTSFCFLDIRSPGLGDTAMYLCATSSGTISSNQPQHFGDGTRLSIL.

The V call is TRBV11-2, the J call TRBJ2-1, with D hard to call. V shed 7 bases and J shed 10 bases, with 14 bases lying between them. Germline V lookup: CDR1 SGHAT, CDR2 FQNNGV. This CDR3 is built from 12 residues. CDR3: CASTGSIGEQFF. CDR3 DNA: TGTGCCAGCACCGGATCGATAGGGGAGCAGTTCTTC.

This clone occurred once. The chain recombines TRBV19 with TRBJ1-5; D perhaps matches TRBD1 (6 bases). The CDR3 runs 18 residues. V was pared by 5 bases and J by 0 bases, with 20 bases between. The germline V gene encodes CDR1 LNHDA and CDR2 SQIVND (reference sequence). The CDR3 DNA reads TGTGCCAGTAGTCCGACTCGACAGGCCCCTTATAGCAATCAGCCCCAGCATTTT. This sequence encodes CASSPTRQAPYSNQPQHF.

On this clone: This sample also contains other DNA sequences that code for the same CDR3. The chain carries TRBV18 and TRBJ2-7; 9 nucleotides agree with TRBD1. This CDR3 region has 14 residues. The germline gives CDR1 KGHSH, CDR2 LQKENI. V was pared by 6 bases and J by 1 base, with 4 bases of the junction left unmatched. The CDR3 here is CASSSGTGSYEQYF. DNA of the CDR3: TGTGCCAGCTCGTCCGGGACAGGGTCCTACGAGCAGTACTTC.

Concerning this clone: A clone one base away is much larger, so this may be a read error. Other DNA variants within this sample encode the same CDR3. The chain uses TRBV28 and TRBJ1-5, with unresolved D. CDR3 length equals 11 residues. CDR1 is MDHEN, CDR2 SYDVKM, per germline. V lost 2 bases and J lost 7, with 3 bases in between. CDR3: CASSLGQPQHF. In DNA, the CDR3 is TGTGCCAGCAGTTTAGGCCAGCCCCAGCATTTT. The entire variable domain, with the rest obtained from reference TRBV28 and TRBJ1-5, is as follows: DVKVTQSSRYLVKRTGEKVFLECVQDMDHENMFWYRQDPGLGLRLIYFSYDVKMKEKGDIPEGYSVSREKKERFSLILESASTNQTSMYLCASSLGQPQHFGDGTRLSIL.